This TCR beta chain was profiled in a study of blood T cells in healthy people across ages. The authors ran a second PCR of roughly 6 to 11 cycles using a sample-barcoded 5' primer and a J-beta primer mix. Each of the samples gave a minimum of 2.5 million paired-end reads that contained CDR3. TCRdb re-analysed the 5' RACE reads in MiXCR, keeping a single row per CDR3 protein. In the table there are around 1.5 million distinct CDR3 sequences, approximately 42% of which are singletons. Trimming took 3 bases from V and 0 from J, leaving 17 bases between them. The CDR3 length is 17 residues. CDR1 SNHLY and CDR2 FYNNEI come from the germline V gene. This clonotype was seen more than once but under ten times.

This clonotype was sampled from a woman younger than 30 in good health. Sequenced input: blood. The V and J genes are TRBV2 and TRBJ2-5; D gene ambiguous. The CDR3: CASSDESDTLNQETQYF. CDR3 coding DNA: TGTGCCAGCAGTGATGAGTCAGACACCTTAAACCAAGAGACCCAGTACTTC.